This T cell receptor (beta chain) was found in a study of beta chain features in type 1 diabetes. Expressed TCRB transcripts were sequenced because the entire RNA isolate underwent reverse transcription. The table came from immunoSEQ multiplex PCR; TCRdb's copy has only in-frame clones and leaves some out. The repertoire consists of about 360,000 clones, with roughly an eighth occurring once and the leading ten covering 0.015% to 0.02%. Trimming left V 3 bases short and J 6 bases short, with 18 bases between. The CDR3 extends over 15 amino acids. Germline CDR1 SGDLS, CDR2 YYNGEE. The chain carries TRBV9 and TRBJ1-2; a weak D match, TRBD1 (5 bases). The TCR comes from a man between 18 and 29 years old in good health. Specimen: naive CD4+ T cells from blood. The CDR3 nucleotides read TGTGCCAGCAGCGCCAGACCTAGCGAGACAGATGGCTACACCTTC. Protein: CASSARPSETDGYTF. The full variable domain, in which reference TRBV9 and TRBJ1-2 provide the parts outside the CDR3, is DSGVTQTPKHLITATGQRVTLRCSPRSGDLSVYWYQQSLDQGLQFLIQYYNGEERAKGNILERFSAQQFPDLHSELNLSSLELGDSALYFCASSARPSETDGYTFGSGTRLTVV.